A selection of T cell receptor beta chains follows, all from one sample in a study of blood T cells in healthy people across ages. MiXCR was run by TCRdb on the 5' RACE reads, yielding one entry per CDR3 protein. The top ten hold less than 2.5% of the sample, which has roughly 2 million distinct CDR3 sequences, about 49% seen once. Sequenced input: blood. Source of these receptors: a woman aged 40 to 50 in good health. Both conserved end residues are part of each CDR3. D genes are given only for firm matches. Not all rows give a size; the values are once, few, many and, for expanded clones, a class.

j_gene | abundance | v_gene | d_gene | CDR3aa | CDR3nt
TRBJ2-5 | few | TRBV5-1 | TRBD1 | CASSLTPQDRAETQYF | TGCGCCAGCAGCTTGACGCCCCAGGACAGGGCGGAGACCCAGTACTTC
TRBJ1-5 | few | TRBV7-2 | - | CASTPDSRGDQPQHF | TGTGCCAGCACACCGGACAGCCGAGGTGATCAGCCCCAGCATTTT
TRBJ1-2 | - | TRBV20-1 | TRBD1 | CSARVKTGSDGYTF | TGCAGTGCTAGAGTTAAGACAGGGTCGGATGGCTACACCTTC
TRBJ1-1 | few | TRBV5-5 | - | CASSRDGGWGNTEAFF | TGTGCCAGCAGCCGGGACGGTGGATGGGGGAACACTGAAGCTTTCTTT
TRBJ2-7 | - | TRBV6-5 | TRBD2 | CASSSPLIAGHPNEQYF | TGTGCCAGCAGTTCCCCTCTGATAGCGGGACATCCTAACGAGCAGTACTTC
TRBJ2-3 | few | TRBV7-2 | - | CASREDTTTDTQYF | TGTGCCAGCAGAGAGGACACCACCACAGATACGCAGTATTTT
TRBJ2-7 | few | TRBV15 | TRBD2 | CATSHTSGGDYEQYF | TGTGCCACCAGCCATACTAGCGGGGGAGACTACGAGCAGTACTTC
TRBJ2-5 | few | TRBV5-1 | TRBD2 | CASSAGLAGGPKLETQYF | TGCGCCAGCAGCGCAGGACTAGCGGGGGGGCCAAAATTGGAGACCCAGTACTTC
TRBJ1-6 | - | TRBV7-9 | - | CASSPLDNSPLHF | TGTGCCAGCAGCCCCCTCGATAATTCACCCCTCCACTTT
TRBJ1-2 | - | TRBV12-3/TRBV12-4 | TRBD1 | CASSLQPGQAYGYTF | TGTGCCAGCAGTCTCCAACCGGGACAGGCTTATGGCTACACCTTC
TRBJ1-4 | - | TRBV7-2 | TRBD1 | CASSFDVYGTGEEKLFF | TGTGCCAGCAGCTTCGATGTGTACGGGACAGGGGAGGAAAAACTGTTTTTT
TRBJ2-5 | few | TRBV10-3 | - | CAISTELPQETQYF | TGTGCCATCAGTACAGAGTTACCTCAAGAGACCCAGTACTTC
TRBJ2-6 | - | TRBV29-1 | - | CSVEGASNFPGANVLTF | TGCAGCGTTGAAGGAGCCAGTAACTTTCCTGGGGCCAACGTCCTGACTTTC
TRBJ1-5 | few | TRBV16 | - | CASSPIDTSNQPQHF | TGTGCCAGCAGCCCTATAGACACTAGCAATCAGCCCCAGCATTTT
TRBJ2-5 | - | TRBV21-1 | - | CASSRGSGRTQETQYF | TGTGCCAGCAGCCGCGGGAGCGGCCGTACCCAAGAGACCCAGTACTTC
TRBJ2-1 | - | TRBV6-1 | TRBD2 | CASNPWGTSGLSSYNEQFF | TGTGCCAGCAATCCTTGGGGGACTAGCGGACTCAGCTCCTACAATGAGCAGTTCTTC
TRBJ2-1 | - | TRBV11-2 | - | CASSLGGPAYNEQFF | TGTGCCAGCAGCTTAGGGGGACCAGCTTACAATGAGCAGTTCTTC
TRBJ2-7 | many | TRBV6-2/TRBV6-3 | - | CASSYATGYREQYF | TGTGCCAGCAGTTACGCAACAGGGTACCGCGAGCAGTACTTC
TRBJ2-5 | - | TRBV4-3 | - | CASSQYRTVQETQYF | TGCGCCAGCAGCCAATACAGGACAGTCCAAGAGACCCAGTACTTC
TRBJ2-3 | many | TRBV5-1 | - | CASSLGSSGTDTQYF | TGCGCCAGCAGCTTGGGATCGAGCGGCACAGATACGCAGTATTTT
TRBJ2-7 | - | TRBV6-2/TRBV6-3 | TRBD2 | CASSYSTSGYSYNEQYF | TGTGCCAGCAGTTACTCGACTAGCGGTTATTCCTACAATGAGCAGTACTTC
TRBJ2-7 | few | TRBV19 | - | CASSAGRTSYEQYF | TGTGCCAGTAGTGCAGGTCGCACCTCCTACGAGCAGTACTTC
TRBJ2-1 | - | TRBV5-4 | - | CASSPVPDTAYNEQFF | TGTGCCAGCAGCCCAGTCCCAGATACAGCCTACAATGAGCAGTTCTTC
TRBJ2-7 | - | TRBV9 | TRBD2 | CASSSWVSGGYEQYF | TGTGCCAGCAGCTCTTGGGTTAGCGGGGGCTACGAGCAGTACTTC
TRBJ2-1 | - | TRBV20-1 | TRBD2 | CSARNRASGGHNEQFF | TGCAGTGCTAGAAATCGGGCTAGCGGGGGACACAATGAGCAGTTCTTC
TRBJ2-3 | - | TRBV28 | - | CASSFSGDVDTQYF | TGTGCCAGCAGTTTTTCAGGGGATGTAGATACGCAGTATTTT
TRBJ1-2 | few | TRBV20-1 | - | CSAPPRDIANYGYTF | TGCAGTGCTCCTCCCAGGGACATTGCTAACTATGGCTACACCTTC
TRBJ2-7 | few | TRBV16 | - | CASSQSTTYRDEQYF | TGTGCCAGCAGCCAATCGACGACCTACAGGGACGAGCAGTACTTC
TRBJ2-3 | - | TRBV9 | - | CASSVARHTDTQYF | TGTGCCAGCAGCGTAGCTCGGCACACAGATACGCAGTATTTT
TRBJ2-4 | few | TRBV7-9 | TRBD1 | CASSLGRGPFAKNIQYF | TGTGCCAGCAGCTTAGGAAGGGGGCCCTTTGCCAAAAACATTCAGTACTTC
TRBJ2-3 | few | TRBV27 | - | CASSRNRTPTDTRYF | TGTGCCAGCAGTAGGAACAGAACCCCCACAGATACGCGGTATTTT
TRBJ2-3 | - | TRBV28 | - | CASSLLGDTDTQYF | TGTGCCAGCAGTTTACTCGGGGACACAGATACGCAGTATTTT
TRBJ2-7 | - | TRBV21-1 | - | CASTSGRGYPAYEQYF | TGTGCCAGCACCTCGGGCCGGGGGTATCCCGCCTACGAGCAGTACTTC
TRBJ2-3 | - | TRBV7-9 | TRBD1 | CASSRRRGTASTDTQYF | TGTGCCAGCAGTAGAAGAAGGGGGACAGCAAGCACAGATACGCAGTATTTT
TRBJ1-2 | few | TRBV12-3/TRBV12-4 | - | CASSSRTLNYGYTF | TGTGCCAGCAGTTCCCGGACACTAAACTATGGCTACACCTTC